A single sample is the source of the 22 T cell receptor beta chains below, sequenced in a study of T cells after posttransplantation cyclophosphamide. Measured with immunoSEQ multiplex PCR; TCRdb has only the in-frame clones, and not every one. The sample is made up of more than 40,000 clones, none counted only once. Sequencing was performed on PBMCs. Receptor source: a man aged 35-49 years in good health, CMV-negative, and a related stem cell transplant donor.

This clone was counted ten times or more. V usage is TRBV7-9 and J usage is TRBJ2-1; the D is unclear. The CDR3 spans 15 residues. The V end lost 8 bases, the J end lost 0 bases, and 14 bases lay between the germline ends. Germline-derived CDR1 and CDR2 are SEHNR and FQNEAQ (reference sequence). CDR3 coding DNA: TGTGCCAGCCTCTCGGAGAGAGACTCCTACAATGAGCAGTTCTTC. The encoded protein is CASLSERDSYNEQFF.

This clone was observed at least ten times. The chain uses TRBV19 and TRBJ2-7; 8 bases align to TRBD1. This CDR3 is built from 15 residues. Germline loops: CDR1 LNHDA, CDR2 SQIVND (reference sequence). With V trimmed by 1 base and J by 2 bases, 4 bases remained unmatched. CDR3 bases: TGTGCCAGTAGTATAGTCCCGGACAGGGCCTACGAGCAGTACTTC. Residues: CASSIVPDRAYEQYF.

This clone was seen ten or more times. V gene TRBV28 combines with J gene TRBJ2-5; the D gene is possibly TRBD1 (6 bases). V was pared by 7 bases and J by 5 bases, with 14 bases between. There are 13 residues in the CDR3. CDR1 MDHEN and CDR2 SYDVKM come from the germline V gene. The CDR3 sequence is CASTPGEGETQYF. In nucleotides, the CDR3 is TGTGCCAGCACTCCAGGGGAAGGGGAGACCCAGTACTTC.

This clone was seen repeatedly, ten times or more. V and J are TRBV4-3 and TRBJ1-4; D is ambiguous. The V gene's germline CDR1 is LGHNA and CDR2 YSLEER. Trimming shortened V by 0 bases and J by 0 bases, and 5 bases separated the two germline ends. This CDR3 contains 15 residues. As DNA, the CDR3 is TGCGCCAGCAGCCAAGACGGAGCAACTAATGAAAAACTGTTTTTT. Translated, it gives CASSQDGATNEKLFF.

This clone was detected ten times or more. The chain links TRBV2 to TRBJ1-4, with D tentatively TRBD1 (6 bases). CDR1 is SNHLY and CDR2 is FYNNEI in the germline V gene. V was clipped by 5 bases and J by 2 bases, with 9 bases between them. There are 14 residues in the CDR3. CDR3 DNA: TGTGCCAGCAGTTTAACAGGGACTAATGAAAAACTGTTTTTT. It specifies CASSLTGTNEKLFF.

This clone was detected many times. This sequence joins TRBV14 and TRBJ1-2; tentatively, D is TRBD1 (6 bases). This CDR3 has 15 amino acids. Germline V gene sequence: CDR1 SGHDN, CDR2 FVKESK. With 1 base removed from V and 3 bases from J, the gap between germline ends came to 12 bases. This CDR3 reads CASSQAAGDYYGYTF. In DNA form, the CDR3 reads TGTGCCAGCAGCCAAGCGGCAGGGGATTACTATGGCTACACCTTC.

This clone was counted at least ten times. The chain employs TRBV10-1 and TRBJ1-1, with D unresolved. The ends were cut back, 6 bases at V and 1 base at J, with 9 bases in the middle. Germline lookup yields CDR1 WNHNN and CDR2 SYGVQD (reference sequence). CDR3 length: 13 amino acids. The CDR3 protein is CASRTPGNTEAFF. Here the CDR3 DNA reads TGCGCCAGCAGAACCCCAGGGAACACTGAAGCTTTCTTT.

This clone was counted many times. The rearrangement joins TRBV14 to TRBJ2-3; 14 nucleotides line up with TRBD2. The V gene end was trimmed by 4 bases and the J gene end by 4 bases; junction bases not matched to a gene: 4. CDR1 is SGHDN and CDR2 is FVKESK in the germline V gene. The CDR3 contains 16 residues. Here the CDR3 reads CASSPGLAGAPDTQYF. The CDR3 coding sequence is TGTGCCAGCAGCCCGGGACTAGCGGGAGCCCCAGATACGCAGTATTTT.

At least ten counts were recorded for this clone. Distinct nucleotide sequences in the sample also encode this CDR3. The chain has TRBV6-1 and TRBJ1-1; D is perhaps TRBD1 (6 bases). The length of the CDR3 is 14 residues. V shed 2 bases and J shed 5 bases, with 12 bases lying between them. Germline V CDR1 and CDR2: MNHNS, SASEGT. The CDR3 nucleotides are TGTGCCAGCAGTGAACAGGGGATGGATACTGAAGCTTTCTTT. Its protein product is CASSEQGMDTEAFF.

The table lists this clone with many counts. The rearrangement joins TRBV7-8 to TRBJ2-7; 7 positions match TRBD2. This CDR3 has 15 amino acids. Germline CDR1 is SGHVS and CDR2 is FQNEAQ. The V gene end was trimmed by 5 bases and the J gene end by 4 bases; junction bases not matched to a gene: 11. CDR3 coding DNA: TGTGCCAGCAGCCCCCGGGGCGGGAGTGGTTACGAGCAGTACTTC. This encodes CASSPRGGSGYEQYF.

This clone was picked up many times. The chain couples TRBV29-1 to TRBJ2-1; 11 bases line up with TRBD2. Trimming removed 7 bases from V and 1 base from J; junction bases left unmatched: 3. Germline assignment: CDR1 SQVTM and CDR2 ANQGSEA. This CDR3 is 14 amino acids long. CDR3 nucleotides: TGCAGCGATAGGACTAGCGGGTCCTACAATGAGCAGTTCTTC. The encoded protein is CSDRTSGSYNEQFF.

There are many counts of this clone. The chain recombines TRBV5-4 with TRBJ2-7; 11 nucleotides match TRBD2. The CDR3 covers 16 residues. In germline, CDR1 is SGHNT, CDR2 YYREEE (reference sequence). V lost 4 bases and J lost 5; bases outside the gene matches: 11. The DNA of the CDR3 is TGTGCCAGCAGCGCCCCCGGGACTAGCGGTGCAAACGAGCAGTACTTC. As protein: CASSAPGTSGANEQYF. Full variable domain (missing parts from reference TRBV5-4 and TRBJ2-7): ETGVTQSPTHLIKTRGQQVTLRCSSQSGHNTVSWYQQALGQGPQFIFQYYREEENGRGNFPPRFSGLQFPNYSSELNVNALELDDSALYLCASSAPGTSGANEQYFGPGTRLTVT.

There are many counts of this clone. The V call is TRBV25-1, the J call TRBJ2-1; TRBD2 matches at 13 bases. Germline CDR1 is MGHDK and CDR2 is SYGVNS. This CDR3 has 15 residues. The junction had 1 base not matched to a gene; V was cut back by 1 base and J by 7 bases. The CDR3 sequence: CASSELTSGRNEQFF. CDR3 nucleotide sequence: TGTGCCAGCAGTGAATTGACTAGCGGGAGGAATGAGCAGTTCTTC.

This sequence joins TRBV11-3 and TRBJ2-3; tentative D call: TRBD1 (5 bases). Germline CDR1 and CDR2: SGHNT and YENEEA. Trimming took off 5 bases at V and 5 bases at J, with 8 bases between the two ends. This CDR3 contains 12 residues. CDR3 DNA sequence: TGTGCCAGCAGCCCAGGGCGAGATACGCAGTATTTT. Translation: CASSPGRDTQYF.

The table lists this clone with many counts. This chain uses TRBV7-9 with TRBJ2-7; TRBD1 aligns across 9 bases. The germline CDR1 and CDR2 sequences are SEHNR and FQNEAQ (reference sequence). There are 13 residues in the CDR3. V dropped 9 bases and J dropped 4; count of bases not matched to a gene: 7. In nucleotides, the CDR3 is TGTGCCAGTATTGCGGACAGGGGTTACGAGCAGTACTTC. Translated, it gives CASIADRGYEQYF.

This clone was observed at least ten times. The chain's CDR3 is CASSFREQGGPNVLTF. CDR3 nucleotides: TGCGCCAGCAGCTTTAGGGAACAGGGGGGCCCCAACGTCCTGACTTTC. The chain couples TRBV5-1 to TRBJ2-6, with TRBD1 matching 8 bases. This CDR3 is 16 amino acids long. The trim removed 2 bases at V and 8 bases at J, leaving 9 bases unmatched. Per the germline V gene, CDR1 is SGHRS and CDR2 is YFSETQ. The complete variable domain, with remaining parts taken from reference TRBV5-1 and TRBJ2-6, reads KAGVTQTPRYLIKTRGQQVTLSCSPISGHRSVSWYQQTPGQGLQFLFEYFSETQRNKGNFPGRFSGRQFSNSRSEMNVSTLELGDSALYLCASSFREQGGPNVLTFGAGSRLTVL.

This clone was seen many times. As DNA, the CDR3 is TGTGCCAGCAGTGAATTGCTCCGGACTAGCGCTAGCTACGAGCAGTACTTC. It yields the protein CASSELLRTSASYEQYF. The rearrangement joins TRBV25-1 to TRBJ2-7, with 9 bases aligning to TRBD2. Germline V gene sequence: CDR1 MGHDK, CDR2 SYGVNS. V dropped 1 base and J dropped 3; count of bases not matched to a gene: 10. The CDR3 loop spans 17 amino acids.

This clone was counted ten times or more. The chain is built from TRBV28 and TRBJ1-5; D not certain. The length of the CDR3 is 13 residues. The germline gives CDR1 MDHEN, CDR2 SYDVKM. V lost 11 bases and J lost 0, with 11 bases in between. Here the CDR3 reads CAVHRNSNQPQHF. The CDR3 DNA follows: TGTGCCGTACACAGAAATAGCAATCAGCCCCAGCATTTT.

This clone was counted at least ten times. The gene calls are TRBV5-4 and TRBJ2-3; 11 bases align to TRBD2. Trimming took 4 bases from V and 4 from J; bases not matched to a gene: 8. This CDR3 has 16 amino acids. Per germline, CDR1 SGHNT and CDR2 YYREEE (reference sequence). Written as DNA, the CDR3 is TGTGCCAGCAGCGCGGCTAGCGGGAGGCAGGCAGATACGCAGTATTTT. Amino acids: CASSAASGRQADTQYF.

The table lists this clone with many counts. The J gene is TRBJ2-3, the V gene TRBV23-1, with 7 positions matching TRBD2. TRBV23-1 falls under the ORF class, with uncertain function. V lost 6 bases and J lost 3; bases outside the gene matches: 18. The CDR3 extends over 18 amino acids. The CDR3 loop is CASSPPPLADLATDTQYF. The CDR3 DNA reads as TGCGCCAGCAGCCCTCCCCCTCTAGCGGACTTAGCAACAGATACGCAGTATTTT.

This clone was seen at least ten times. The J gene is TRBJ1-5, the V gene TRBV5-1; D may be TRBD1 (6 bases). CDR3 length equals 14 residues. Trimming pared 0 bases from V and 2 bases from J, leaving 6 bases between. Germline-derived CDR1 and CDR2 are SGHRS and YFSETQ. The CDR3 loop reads CASSLEGGNQPQHF. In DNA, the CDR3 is TGCGCCAGCAGCTTGGAGGGGGGCAATCAGCCCCAGCATTTT.

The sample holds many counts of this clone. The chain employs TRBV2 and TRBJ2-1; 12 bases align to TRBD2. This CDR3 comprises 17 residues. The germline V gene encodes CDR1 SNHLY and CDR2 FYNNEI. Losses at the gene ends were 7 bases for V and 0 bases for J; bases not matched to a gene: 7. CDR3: CASIRSTSGSSYNEQFF. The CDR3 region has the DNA TGTGCCAGCATCCGCTCGACTAGCGGGAGCTCCTACAATGAGCAGTTCTTC.